This is a list of T cell receptor beta chains from one sample in a study of blood T cell repertoires in COVID-19. Clones were read by immunoSEQ multiplex PCR, and TCRdb kept only the in-frame ones, dropping some. The repertoire holds 65,000 to 95,000 clones, with 60% to 85% as singletons. Specimen: peripheral blood. Every receptor here comes from a human donor in a cohort sampled during active COVID-19. Each CDR3 is given with its conserved first and last residue. The D gene is left open where the match is weak. Rows may omit the clone size; those that give it use once, few, many or a size class.

d_call: NA; v_call: TRBV5-1; j_call: TRBJ2-3; clone_size: NA; cdr3_nt: TGCGCCAGCAGCCCGCCGCGACAGTTATCCACAGATACGCAGTATTTT; cdr3_aa: CASSPPRQLSTDTQYF
d_call: TRBD1; v_call: TRBV2; j_call: TRBJ2-4; clone_size: NA; cdr3_nt: TGTGCCAGCAGTCCCCCAGGGGGCGGCAAAAACATTCAGTACTTC; cdr3_aa: CASSPPGGGKNIQYF
d_call: NA; v_call: TRBV20-1; j_call: TRBJ2-2; clone_size: NA; cdr3_nt: TGCAGTGCTACAGACACCGGGGAGCTGTTTTTT; cdr3_aa: CSATDTGELFF
d_call: TRBD1; v_call: TRBV12-5; j_call: TRBJ2-1; clone_size: NA; cdr3_nt: TGTGCTAGTGGTCCTCTGGGACAGGCGTACAATGAGCAGTTCTTC; cdr3_aa: CASGPLGQAYNEQFF
d_call: NA; v_call: TRBV20-1; j_call: TRBJ1-2; clone_size: NA; cdr3_nt: TGCAGTGCTAGAGCGCCGGATGGCTACACCTTC; cdr3_aa: CSARAPDGYTF
d_call: TRBD2; v_call: TRBV27; j_call: TRBJ2-1; clone_size: NA; cdr3_nt: TGTGCCAGCCGCGGGCGGGGGGGCCCCAACAATGAGCAGTTCTTC; cdr3_aa: CASRGRGGPNNEQFF
d_call: NA; v_call: TRBV19; j_call: TRBJ1-5; clone_size: NA; cdr3_nt: TGTGCCAGTAGTTATCAGAATCAGCCCCAGCATTTT; cdr3_aa: CASSYQNQPQHF
d_call: NA; v_call: TRBV28; j_call: TRBJ1-5; clone_size: NA; cdr3_nt: TGTGCCAGCAGTTTCGGGGGTGTAGGGCAGCCCCAGCATTTT; cdr3_aa: CASSFGGVGQPQHF
d_call: NA; v_call: TRBV5-6; j_call: TRBJ1-4; clone_size: NA; cdr3_nt: TGTGCCAGCAGCTTGTCGGATGGGGGGGCGTTGAGGATTTTT; cdr3_aa: CASSLSDGGALRIF
d_call: TRBD1; v_call: TRBV29-1; j_call: TRBJ1-1; clone_size: NA; cdr3_nt: TGCAGCGTTGAAGCGGCAGGGGGAGTCAACACTGAAGCTTTCTTT; cdr3_aa: CSVEAAGGVNTEAFF
d_call: TRBD1; v_call: TRBV5-6; j_call: TRBJ2-5; clone_size: NA; cdr3_nt: TGTGCCAGCAGCTTGAGAACCGGGACAGGGACGCCAGAGACCCAGTACTTC; cdr3_aa: CASSLRTGTGTPETQYF
d_call: TRBD1; v_call: TRBV28; j_call: TRBJ1-1; clone_size: NA; cdr3_nt: TGTGCCAGCAGTTCCTCGGGGGCAGGGGGATTTGCTTTCTTT; cdr3_aa: CASSSSGAGGFAFF
d_call: NA; v_call: TRBV28; j_call: TRBJ1-3; clone_size: NA; cdr3_nt: TGTGCCAGCACCACAGGCGGGGGGGACGTCTCTGGAAACACCATATATTTT; cdr3_aa: CASTTGGGDVSGNTIYF
d_call: NA; v_call: TRBV28; j_call: TRBJ1-2; clone_size: NA; cdr3_nt: TGTGCCAGCAGTTTACGAGATTATGGCTACACCTTC; cdr3_aa: CASSLRDYGYTF
d_call: TRBD2; v_call: TRBV6-5; j_call: TRBJ2-1; clone_size: NA; cdr3_nt: TGTGCCAGCAGCCCAGGGACTATAGCGCGGAATGAGCAGTTCTTC; cdr3_aa: CASSPGTIARNEQFF
d_call: NA; v_call: TRBV11-3; j_call: TRBJ2-2; clone_size: medium-sized; cdr3_nt: TGTGCCAGCAGCTCCCCGGGTCGAACATACAACACCGGGGAGCTGTTTTTT; cdr3_aa: CASSSPGRTYNTGELFF
d_call: TRBD2; v_call: TRBV29-1; j_call: TRBJ2-7; clone_size: NA; cdr3_nt: TGCAGCGTTTTGGCCGGGGCGGGAGGGGATGAGCAGTACTTC; cdr3_aa: CSVLAGAGGDEQYF
d_call: NA; v_call: TRBV27; j_call: TRBJ2-2; clone_size: NA; cdr3_nt: TGTGCCAGCAAATGGGGAGGAAACACCGGGGAGCTGTTTTTT; cdr3_aa: CASKWGGNTGELFF
d_call: TRBD1; v_call: TRBV9; j_call: TRBJ2-3; clone_size: NA; cdr3_nt: TGTGCCAGCAGCGTGGGACAGGGCTTCCGGACAGATACGCAGTATTTT; cdr3_aa: CASSVGQGFRTDTQYF
d_call: NA; v_call: TRBV19; j_call: TRBJ1-4; clone_size: many; cdr3_nt: TGTGCCAGTATGGTACAGGCCGGAGTACTAAATGAAAAACTGTTTTTT; cdr3_aa: CASMVQAGVLNEKLFF
d_call: NA; v_call: TRBV4-1; j_call: TRBJ2-2; clone_size: once; cdr3_nt: TGCGCCAGCAGCAATGTGGGGGCGGGCACCGGGGAGCTGTTTTTT; cdr3_aa: CASSNVGAGTGELFF
d_call: NA; v_call: TRBV15; j_call: TRBJ1-2; clone_size: few; cdr3_nt: TGTGCCACCAGCAGAGACAGGGCGCAGGGTGGCTACACCTTC; cdr3_aa: CATSRDRAQGGYTF
d_call: NA; v_call: TRBV27; j_call: TRBJ1-1; clone_size: NA; cdr3_nt: TGTGCCAGCAGTTCAATCTCGGGCGAACATGGGGGGGCTTTCTTT; cdr3_aa: CASSSISGEHGGAFF
d_call: NA; v_call: TRBV12-3/TRBV12-4; j_call: TRBJ1-2; clone_size: NA; cdr3_nt: TGTGCCAGCAGCTCACTAGAGGAAGGCTACACCTTC; cdr3_aa: CASSSLEEGYTF
d_call: NA; v_call: TRBV7-2; j_call: TRBJ2-7; clone_size: NA; cdr3_nt: TGTACCAGCAGCTTAGATGGCCAGGGCTACGAGCAGTACTTC; cdr3_aa: CTSSLDGQGYEQYF
d_call: NA; v_call: TRBV3-1/TRBV3-2; j_call: TRBJ1-1; clone_size: NA; cdr3_nt: TGTGCCAGCAACGGAGGGAGTGAAGCTTTCTTT; cdr3_aa: CASNGGSEAFF
d_call: TRBD2; v_call: TRBV13; j_call: TRBJ2-5; clone_size: NA; cdr3_nt: TGTGCCAGCAGCAAATCCGGGACTAGCGGTTTCAAACAAGAGACCCAGTACTTC; cdr3_aa: CASSKSGTSGFKQETQYF
d_call: TRBD1; v_call: TRBV7-2; j_call: TRBJ1-2; clone_size: NA; cdr3_nt: TGTGCCAGCAGCATCCGACAGGGGAGAGATGGCTACACCTTC; cdr3_aa: CASSIRQGRDGYTF
d_call: NA; v_call: TRBV11-3; j_call: TRBJ2-3; clone_size: once; cdr3_nt: TGTGCCAGCAGCGAGGGCAGATTCCCTTTAGGCCTACATACGCAGTATTTT; cdr3_aa: CASSEGRFPLGLHTQYF
d_call: NA; v_call: TRBV6-2/TRBV6-3; j_call: TRBJ1-2; clone_size: many; cdr3_nt: TGTGCCAGCAGTCCCGTCGGTGTCTATGGCTACACCTTC; cdr3_aa: CASSPVGVYGYTF
d_call: NA; v_call: TRBV11-2; j_call: TRBJ1-6; clone_size: NA; cdr3_nt: TGTGCCAGCAGCTTAGAAAGGCAGGTGAAATCACCCCTCCACTTT; cdr3_aa: CASSLERQVKSPLHF
d_call: NA; v_call: TRBV2; j_call: TRBJ1-5; clone_size: few; cdr3_nt: TGTGCCAGCAGTGCCTGGGTTTTGAGGGATCAGCCCCAGCATTTT; cdr3_aa: CASSAWVLRDQPQHF
d_call: NA; v_call: TRBV24-1; j_call: TRBJ2-1; clone_size: NA; cdr3_nt: TGTGCCACCAGTGATTTGGCGGGCCTGGGTGAGCAGTTCTTC; cdr3_aa: CATSDLAGLGEQFF
d_call: TRBD2; v_call: TRBV4-3; j_call: TRBJ2-1; clone_size: NA; cdr3_nt: TGCGCCAGCAGCCACATTTCCGGGACTACCGGAGGGAGTGAGCAGTTCTTC; cdr3_aa: CASSHISGTTGGSEQFF
d_call: NA; v_call: TRBV27; j_call: TRBJ2-1; clone_size: NA; cdr3_nt: TGTGCCAGCAGTTTAAGCGGCGGCGCCTCCTACAATGAGCAGTTCTTC; cdr3_aa: CASSLSGGASYNEQFF
d_call: NA; v_call: TRBV7-2; j_call: TRBJ2-4; clone_size: NA; cdr3_nt: TGTGCCAGCAGCGCTCTCGGAGGAACCAAAAACATTCAGTACTTC; cdr3_aa: CASSALGGTKNIQYF
d_call: NA; v_call: TRBV20-1; j_call: TRBJ1-2; clone_size: few; cdr3_nt: TGCAGTGCAGAGACAGAGGACGGCTACACCTTC; cdr3_aa: CSAETEDGYTF
d_call: NA; v_call: TRBV14; j_call: TRBJ1-2; clone_size: NA; cdr3_nt: TGTGCCAGCAGCCCGGACAGAGTAAAAGAATTAAACTATGGCTACACCTTC; cdr3_aa: CASSPDRVKELNYGYTF
d_call: NA; v_call: TRBV25-1; j_call: TRBJ1-1; clone_size: once; cdr3_nt: TGTGCCAGCAGTGCAGGGTCCCAGAACACTGAAGCTTTCTTT; cdr3_aa: CASSAGSQNTEAFF
d_call: NA; v_call: TRBV7-3; j_call: TRBJ1-2; clone_size: NA; cdr3_nt: TGTGCCAGCAGCTTATATCCCGGGAGTGACTATGGCTACACCTTC; cdr3_aa: CASSLYPGSDYGYTF
d_call: TRBD1; v_call: TRBV4-1; j_call: TRBJ1-4; clone_size: NA; cdr3_nt: TGCGCCAGCAGCCATTGGGACAGACAGAATGAAAAACTGTTTTTT; cdr3_aa: CASSHWDRQNEKLFF
d_call: TRBD1; v_call: TRBV13; j_call: TRBJ2-7; clone_size: NA; cdr3_nt: TGTGCCAGCAGCTCACAGGGGGTAGCCTACGAGCAGTACTTC; cdr3_aa: CASSSQGVAYEQYF
d_call: NA; v_call: TRBV19; j_call: TRBJ1-2; clone_size: NA; cdr3_nt: TGTGCCAGTAGTATGGCAGAAAGCTATGGCTACACCTTC; cdr3_aa: CASSMAESYGYTF
d_call: TRBD1; v_call: TRBV12-3/TRBV12-4; j_call: TRBJ1-1; clone_size: NA; cdr3_nt: TGTGCCAGCAGCCGGACAGGGGGCGAAGCTTTCTTT; cdr3_aa: CASSRTGGEAFF
d_call: NA; v_call: TRBV5-4; j_call: TRBJ1-1; clone_size: NA; cdr3_nt: TGTGCCACCTGGGGGGGTTCTGAAGCTTTCTTT; cdr3_aa: CATWGGSEAFF
d_call: NA; v_call: TRBV12-3/TRBV12-4; j_call: TRBJ1-5; clone_size: NA; cdr3_nt: TGTGCCAGCAGTATCAGACTGAATCAGCCCCAGCATTTT; cdr3_aa: CASSIRLNQPQHF
d_call: TRBD2; v_call: TRBV6-5; j_call: TRBJ2-5; clone_size: NA; cdr3_nt: TGTGCCAGCAGCCGGACTAGCGGGACCCAAGAGACCCAGTACTTC; cdr3_aa: CASSRTSGTQETQYF
d_call: TRBD2; v_call: TRBV4-1; j_call: TRBJ2-5; clone_size: NA; cdr3_nt: TGCGCCAGCAGCCAAGTGGGAGGGGAAGAGACCCAGTACTTC; cdr3_aa: CASSQVGGEETQYF